The sequence of this T cell receptor (beta chain) was determined in a study of lymphopenia after photon versus proton radiotherapy. Clones were sequenced by immunoSEQ multiplex PCR, and TCRdb holds only the in-frame ones, with some missing. Found here are 20,000 to 30,000 clones, approximately 84% of them singletons; the top ten hold roughly a quarter. A remark on this clone: The target antigen is unknown.

Notes on the study in general: Only patients who died were analyzed for survival; proton advantage is unproven. Oligoclonal CD8+ Temra expansion after nadir drove photon patients' diversity drop.

CDR1 is KGHSH, CDR2 LQKENI, per germline. Trimming shortened V by 2 bases and J by 5 bases, and 9 bases separated the two germline ends. There are 13 residues in the CDR3. The chain uses TRBV18 and TRBJ2-5; D is possibly TRBD1 (5 bases). The material was peripheral blood, obtained from a patient treated with photon-based radiotherapy. The receptor was derived from a man aged 40-50 years with gastric cancer. CDR3 in amino acids: CASSPNPGETQYF. Written as DNA, the CDR3 is TGTGCCAGCTCACCAAATCCAGGGGAGACCCAGTACTTC.